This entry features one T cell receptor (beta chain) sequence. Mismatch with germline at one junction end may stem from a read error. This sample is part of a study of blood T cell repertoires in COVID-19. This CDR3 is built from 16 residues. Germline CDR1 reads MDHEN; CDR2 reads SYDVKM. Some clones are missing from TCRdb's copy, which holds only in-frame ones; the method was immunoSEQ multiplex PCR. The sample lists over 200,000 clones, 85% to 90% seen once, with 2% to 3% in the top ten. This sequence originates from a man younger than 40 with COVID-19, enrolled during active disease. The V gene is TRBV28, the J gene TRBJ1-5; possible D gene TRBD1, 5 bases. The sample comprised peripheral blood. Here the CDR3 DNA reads TGTGCCAGCAGTAATCAACCCTTCCAGGGCAACCAGCCCCAGCATTTT. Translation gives CASSNQPFQGNQPQHF.